This entry features one T cell receptor beta chain sequence. This specimen belongs to a study of blood T cell repertoires in COVID-19. Study context: PBMCs, B-cell-depleted T cells, or T cells provided the cDNA or gDNA that made up the material.

Ages ranged from about 18 to 89 years, with residence in around 24 US areas. Symptom resolution, clearance, or two negative PCRs marked the recovered donors of Cohort 3. Original methodology: How many nucleated cells were present was estimated from reference gene primer amplification. Profiled with immunoSEQ multiplex PCR; TCRdb holds only in-frame clones, not every one. The DNA was the basis for D and trimming; V, J and clone size are from that table. There are about 320,000 clones in the sample; 90% occur only once, and around 2.5% lies in the top ten. The ends lost 1 base at V and 18 bases at J; junction bases unmatched: 9. Germline V gene sequence: CDR1 SGHTA, CDR2 FQGNSA. The CDR3 runs 13 residues.

The sample comprised PBMCs or T cells enriched from blood (not recorded which). This clonotype was obtained from a man aged 55-75 years who had recovered from COVID-19. The gene calls are TRBV7-2 and TRBJ2-6; 7 positions match TRBD2. The CDR3 nucleotides read TGTGCCAGCAGCTTAGGGGCTCGTCGCGGGGGGACTTTC. Amino acid sequence: CASSLGARRGGTF. Drawing the rest from reference TRBV7-2 and TRBJ2-6, the complete variable domain is GAGVSQSPSNKVTEKGKDVELRCDPISGHTALYWYRQSLGQGLEFLIYFQGNSAPDKSGLPSDRFSAERTGGSVSTLTIQRTQQEDSAVYLCASSLGARRGGTFGAGSRLTVL.